Listed below are T cell receptor beta chains from one sample, sequenced in a study of blood T cell repertoires in COVID-19. Only in-frame clones appear in the TCRdb table, and some are missing; sequencing was by immunoSEQ multiplex PCR. The data show about 130,000 clones, more than 75% seen once. The source material was peripheral blood. All receptors derive from a woman in her sixties or seventies with COVID-19, enrolled during active disease. The CDR3 runs from the conserved cysteine through the conserved F or W. The D gene is left open where the match is weak. A row's size may be missing; if present it is once, few, many or a size class.

d_gene	len	v_gene	abundance	j_gene	CDR3aa	CDR3nt
.	14	TRBV5-1	.	TRBJ1-1	CASSLQGRGTEAFF	TGCGCCAGCAGCTTACAGGGTAGAGGTACTGAAGCTTTCTTT
TRBD1	15	TRBV5-6	.	TRBJ1-2	CASSLAETGPYGYTF	TGTGCCAGCAGCTTGGCCGAGACAGGGCCCTATGGCTACACCTTC
.	17	TRBV5-1	.	TRBJ1-4	CASSHGRLGEFGEKLFF	TGCGCCAGCAGCCATGGACGGCTAGGGGAATTCGGTGAAAAACTGTTTTTT
.	14	TRBV28	.	TRBJ1-5	CASSLLTKGQPQHF	TGTGCCAGCAGTTTATTGACTAAGGGTCAGCCCCAGCATTTT
TRBD2	15	TRBV6-5	.	TRBJ2-7	CASSYRAGRGYEQYF	TGTGCCAGCAGTTACCGCGCAGGGAGGGGATACGAGCAGTACTTC
.	14	TRBV5-6	.	TRBJ1-3	CASSFGVSGNTIYF	TGTGCCAGCAGCTTTGGAGTCTCTGGAAACACCATATATTTT
.	13	TRBV19	.	TRBJ1-5	CASSIRENQPQHF	TGTGCCAGTAGTATCCGGGAGAACCAGCCCCAGCATTTT
.	15	TRBV10-1	.	TRBJ1-3	CASSDRTGSGNTIYF	TGCGCCAGCAGTGATCGGACTGGCTCTGGAAACACCATATATTTT
TRBD2	18	TRBV9	.	TRBJ2-1	CASSVERASGGWMNEQFF	TGTGCCAGCAGCGTAGAACGGGCTAGCGGGGGCTGGATGAATGAGCAGTTCTTC
.	14	TRBV5-5	.	TRBJ2-2	CASSFLHSTGELFF	TGTGCCAGCAGCTTCTTGCACTCCACCGGGGAGCTGTTTTTT
TRBD1	16	TRBV7-2	.	TRBJ1-2	CASSLDGTGYDYGYTF	TGTGCCAGCAGCTTAGACGGGACAGGGTATGACTATGGCTACACCTTC
.	17	TRBV28	.	TRBJ1-1	CASSLGRGQIMNTEAFF	TGTGCCAGCAGTTTAGGGAGAGGACAGATTATGAACACTGAAGCTTTCTTT
TRBD2	16	TRBV7-2	.	TRBJ2-1	CASSSSTSGSYNEQFF	TGTGCCAGCAGCTCCTCGACTAGCGGATCCTACAATGAGCAGTTCTTC
TRBD1	17	TRBV4-1	.	TRBJ1-5	CASSHRPGTDPDQPQHF	TGCGCCAGCAGCCACCGCCCTGGGACAGACCCGGATCAGCCCCAGCATTTT
TRBD2	15	TRBV30	.	TRBJ2-1	CAWRDLAGGINEQFF	TGTGCCTGGAGGGATCTAGCGGGGGGTATCAATGAGCAGTTCTTC
TRBD2	15	TRBV6-5	.	TRBJ2-4	CASRGGTLAKNIQYF	TGTGCCAGCCGGGGGGGGACACTAGCCAAAAACATTCAGTACTTC
TRBD2	13	TRBV4-1	.	TRBJ2-5	CASSQAWTSGQYF	TGCGCCAGCAGCCAAGCCTGGACTAGCGGCCAGTACTTC
TRBD2	14	TRBV28	.	TRBJ2-7	CASSLSGGSYEQYF	TGTGCCAGCAGTTTATCGGGGGGCTCCTACGAGCAGTACTTC
TRBD2	17	TRBV9	.	TRBJ2-2	CASSTSTSGGNTGELFF	TGTGCCAGCAGCACCTCGACTAGCGGGGGGAACACCGGGGAGCTGTTTTTT
.	13	TRBV5-6	.	TRBJ2-5	CASSSFEVGTQYF	TGTGCCAGCAGCTCTTTCGAAGTCGGGACCCAGTACTTC
TRBD1	16	TRBV5-1	.	TRBJ2-7	CASSAGTVNFHYEQYF	TGCGCCAGCAGCGCAGGGACAGTCAACTTCCACTACGAGCAGTACTTC
.	13	TRBV5-1	.	TRBJ2-2	CASSSPVLGELFF	TGCGCCAGCAGCTCCCCCGTTCTCGGGGAGCTGTTTTTT
.	15	TRBV12-5	once	TRBJ1-2	CASGLVGSGNYGYTF	TGTGCTAGTGGTTTGGTCGGTTCAGGGAACTATGGCTACACCTTC
.	15	TRBV4-1	.	TRBJ2-5	CASSRPGSRGETQYF	TGCGCCAGCAGCCGCCCCGGGAGCAGAGGAGAGACCCAGTACTTC
.	14	TRBV5-4	.	TRBJ2-7	CASSRYINTYEQYF	TGTGCCAGCAGCAGATACATCAATACCTACGAGCAGTACTTC
TRBD2	16	TRBV11-2	.	TRBJ2-5	CASSLDQRGGRETQYF	TGTGCCAGCAGCTTAGACCAGCGGGGGGGCCGGGAGACCCAGTACTTC
TRBD1	15	TRBV28	.	TRBJ2-1	CASIRDRDTYNEQFF	TGTGCCAGCATCCGGGACAGGGACACCTACAATGAGCAGTTCTTC
TRBD1	19	TRBV18	.	TRBJ1-1	CASSLTGTGGGGLNTEAFF	TGTGCCAGCTCACTCACCGGGACAGGGGGCGGAGGATTGAACACTGAAGCTTTCTTT
.	15	TRBV9	.	TRBJ1-4	CASSQFGGSDEKLFF	TGTGCCAGCAGCCAGTTCGGGGGAAGTGATGAAAAACTGTTTTTT
.	13	TRBV15	once	TRBJ2-5	CATSSQYQETQYF	TGTGCCACCAGCAGCCAGTATCAAGAGACCCAGTACTTC
.	15	TRBV5-1	.	TRBJ1-1	CASSLARGARTEAFF	TGCGCCAGCAGCTTGGCCAGGGGCGCGAGGACTGAAGCTTTCTTT
TRBD1	15	TRBV3-1/TRBV3-2	.	TRBJ2-7	CASSQDHRGDYEQYF	TGTGCCAGCAGCCAAGATCACAGGGGGGACTACGAGCAGTACTTC
.	14	TRBV25-1	once	TRBJ1-1	CASSNSGLNTEAFF	TGTGCCAGCAGTAACAGCGGGTTGAACACTGAAGCTTTCTTT
.	13	TRBV7-7	once	TRBJ2-1	CASSLSNYNEQFF	TGTGCTAGCAGCTTGAGCAACTACAATGAGCAGTTCTTC
TRBD1	15	TRBV9	.	TRBJ1-6	CASSTMTGGNSPLHF	TGTGCCAGCAGTACTATGACAGGGGGAAATTCACCCCTCCACTTT
.	13	TRBV18	.	TRBJ1-1	CASSPKGATEAFF	TGTGCCAGCTCACCCAAAGGGGCCACTGAAGCTTTCTTT
.	16	TRBV4-2	.	TRBJ1-6	CASSQDWRALDSPLHF	TGTGCCAGCAGCCAAGATTGGAGGGCCCTAGATTCACCCCTCCACTTT
.	12	TRBV28	few	TRBJ2-1	CASSSSRPEQFF	TGTGCCAGCAGTTCCTCTAGGCCCGAGCAGTTCTTC
.	14	TRBV9	few	TRBJ1-1	CASSVLPGNTEAFF	TGTGCCAGCAGCGTACTTCCAGGGAACACTGAAGCTTTCTTT
.	17	TRBV3-1/TRBV3-2	.	TRBJ2-1	CASSQELAGITYNEQFF	TGTGCCAGCAGCCAAGAGCTCGCGGGGATAACCTACAATGAGCAGTTCTTC
.	14	TRBV28	.	TRBJ1-2	CASSLGGGHYGYTF	TGTGCCAGCAGTTTAGGTGGAGGCCACTATGGCTACACCTTC
.	13	TRBV19	.	TRBJ1-1	CASSMVGPTEAFF	TGTGCCAGTAGTATGGTGGGCCCCACTGAAGCTTTCTTT
.	15	TRBV6-6	.	TRBJ1-6	CASSPPGDRDSPLHF	TGTGCCAGCAGTCCTCCCGGCGACAGAGATTCACCCCTCCACTTT
TRBD1	15	TRBV7-9	.	TRBJ1-4	CASSFTGAPNEKLFF	TGTGCCAGCAGCTTCACAGGGGCTCCTAATGAAAAACTGTTTTTT
.	13	TRBV5-1	.	TRBJ1-3	CASNADSGNTIYF	TGCGCCAGCAACGCGGACTCTGGAAACACCATATATTTT
.	14	TRBV2	.	TRBJ1-4	CASRRDYLNEKLFF	TGTGCCAGCAGGCGGGACTACCTTAATGAAAAACTGTTTTTT
.	14	TRBV5-1	once	TRBJ1-4	CASSLERPNEKLFF	TGCGCCAGCAGCTTGGAGAGGCCTAATGAAAAACTGTTTTTT
TRBD2	13	TRBV30	.	TRBJ2-2	CAWRRGGTGELFF	TGTGCCTGGAGGCGGGGGGGCACCGGGGAGCTGTTTTTT
TRBD1	15	TRBV11-2	.	TRBJ2-1	CASSPLPGQGYEQFF	TGTGCCAGCAGCCCATTACCGGGACAGGGCTATGAGCAGTTCTTC
.	14	TRBV19	once	TRBJ2-5	CASSIGRVQETQYF	TGTGCCAGTAGTATCGGCAGGGTACAAGAGACCCAGTACTTC
TRBD1	18	TRBV29-1	.	TRBJ2-1	CSVAESGTGLLGEGEQFF	TGCAGCGTGGCCGAGAGCGGGACAGGGCTCTTAGGTGAGGGTGAGCAGTTCTTC
.	13	TRBV7-9	.	TRBJ1-5	CASSPSGTLRLDF	TGTGCCAGCAGCCCATCTGGGACTCTAAGACTTGATTTT
.	14	TRBV28	.	TRBJ2-7	CASRAPGHPYEQYF	TGTGCCAGCAGAGCCCCGGGACACCCCTACGAGCAGTACTTC
TRBD1	15	TRBV9	.	TRBJ2-7	CASSVSGTGLGEQYF	TGTGCCAGCAGCGTTTCCGGGACAGGGTTGGGCGAGCAGTACTTC
.	14	TRBV10-3	.	TRBJ1-1	CAISRQAGDTEAFF	TGTGCCATCAGTAGACAGGCGGGGGACACTGAAGCTTTCTTT
.	14	TRBV5-5	.	TRBJ1-4	CASSLGWEVEKLFF	TGTGCCAGCAGCTTAGGGTGGGAGGTTGAAAAACTGTTTTTT
TRBD2	17	TRBV2	once	TRBJ2-2	CARRGGGGLANTGELFF	TGTGCCCGCCGGGGGGGCGGGGGGCTGGCGAACACCGGGGAGCTGTTTTTT